These T cell receptor beta chains were read from a single sample in a study of Ad26.COV2.S vaccination and SARS-CoV-2 variants. The repertoire was sequenced with immunoSEQ multiplex PCR; TCRdb's copy has only in-frame clones and lacks some. The table lists some 400,000 clones, over 75% of them singletons. The sequencing used peripheral blood, collected in a trial of Ad26.COV2.S vaccine versus placebo. The receptors come from a person aged 18-65 years who received the Ad26.COV2.S COVID-19 vaccine or a placebo. The CDR3 runs from the conserved cysteine through the conserved F or W. The order of the fields is V gene, clone size, CDR3 length, D gene, CDR3 protein. The D gene is left open where the match is weak. For some rows the clone size is stated as once, few or many, or as a class when expanded; others skip it.

V gene: TRBV2
clone size: once
CDR3 length: 15
D gene: TRBD2
CDR3 protein: CASSLLAGKTGELFF

V gene: TRBV28
clone size: -
CDR3 length: 14
D gene: -
CDR3 protein: CASSLRAAYNEQFF

V gene: TRBV6-5
clone size: -
CDR3 length: 15
D gene: TRBD1
CDR3 protein: CASSWTGAGANVLTF

V gene: TRBV6-1
clone size: -
CDR3 length: 15
D gene: -
CDR3 protein: CASSEVSRESGELFF

V gene: TRBV5-1
clone size: -
CDR3 length: 14
D gene: -
CDR3 protein: CASSLLVGTGELFF

V gene: TRBV14
clone size: -
CDR3 length: 16
D gene: -
CDR3 protein: CASSQDQYITYNEQFF

V gene: TRBV7-2
clone size: -
CDR3 length: 18
D gene: TRBD2
CDR3 protein: CASSLEPSGRGIYNEQFF

V gene: TRBV9
clone size: few
CDR3 length: 14
D gene: -
CDR3 protein: CASSGRRGNTEAFF

V gene: TRBV7-9
clone size: -
CDR3 length: 16
D gene: TRBD2
CDR3 protein: CASSLGLAGATGELFF

V gene: TRBV2
clone size: -
CDR3 length: 20
D gene: -
CDR3 protein: CASSVPKDRGSRQGHYGYTF

V gene: TRBV28
clone size: -
CDR3 length: 15
D gene: -
CDR3 protein: CASSPGRASNYGYTF

V gene: TRBV29-1
clone size: -
CDR3 length: 16
D gene: TRBD1
CDR3 protein: CSVEGVPGQAQETQYF

V gene: TRBV7-9
clone size: -
CDR3 length: 17
D gene: -
CDR3 protein: CASSLEARADISYEQYF

V gene: TRBV5-1
clone size: -
CDR3 length: 15
D gene: TRBD2
CDR3 protein: CASSLGPSGSYEQYF

V gene: TRBV11-3
clone size: once
CDR3 length: 11
D gene: -
CDR3 protein: CASSLQETQYF

V gene: TRBV5-8
clone size: -
CDR3 length: 14
D gene: -
CDR3 protein: CASSLIQAATIQYF

V gene: TRBV6-1
clone size: -
CDR3 length: 17
D gene: TRBD2
CDR3 protein: CASSEEGGLADTKEQFF

V gene: TRBV5-4
clone size: few
CDR3 length: 14
D gene: -
CDR3 protein: CASSPDLGPYGYTF

V gene: TRBV24-1
clone size: -
CDR3 length: 16
D gene: -
CDR3 protein: CATSDPGRDSTDTQYF

V gene: TRBV3-1/TRBV3-2
clone size: -
CDR3 length: 11
D gene: -
CDR3 protein: CASSQAYEQYF

V gene: TRBV3-1/TRBV3-2
clone size: -
CDR3 length: 17
D gene: TRBD2
CDR3 protein: CASSQVVTSGGERGQYF

V gene: TRBV27
clone size: -
CDR3 length: 13
D gene: TRBD2
CDR3 protein: CASSPAPGLEQFF

V gene: TRBV28
clone size: -
CDR3 length: 14
D gene: -
CDR3 protein: CASSAGGGMYGYTF

V gene: TRBV6-6
clone size: -
CDR3 length: 16
D gene: -
CDR3 protein: CASSYSAGIGTDTQYF

V gene: TRBV7-2
clone size: once
CDR3 length: 11
D gene: -
CDR3 protein: CASSFTDTQYF

V gene: TRBV10-1
clone size: -
CDR3 length: 16
D gene: -
CDR3 protein: CASSGRNSLNTDTQYF

V gene: TRBV14
clone size: -
CDR3 length: 17
D gene: -
CDR3 protein: CASSQDSAGTSTDTQYF

V gene: TRBV28
clone size: -
CDR3 length: 14
D gene: -
CDR3 protein: CASSSGQHYQPQHF

V gene: TRBV7-9
clone size: once
CDR3 length: 14
D gene: -
CDR3 protein: CASSLALGGDTQYF

V gene: TRBV28
clone size: -
CDR3 length: 16
D gene: TRBD2
CDR3 protein: CASSRSQRDFTDTQYF

V gene: TRBV14
clone size: -
CDR3 length: 14
D gene: -
CDR3 protein: CASSQDLGARTIYF

V gene: TRBV25-1
clone size: -
CDR3 length: 15
D gene: -
CDR3 protein: CASSESTATNEKLFF

V gene: TRBV28
clone size: -
CDR3 length: 12
D gene: -
CDR3 protein: CASSPGPYEQYF

V gene: TRBV28
clone size: few
CDR3 length: 13
D gene: -
CDR3 protein: CASSLRAVSPLHF

V gene: TRBV28
clone size: -
CDR3 length: 15
D gene: TRBD2
CDR3 protein: CASSGVSGRYNEQFF

V gene: TRBV5-4
clone size: -
CDR3 length: 16
D gene: TRBD2
CDR3 protein: CASSAATSGRRSEQFF

V gene: TRBV30
clone size: medium-sized
CDR3 length: 15
D gene: TRBD1
CDR3 protein: CAWSVQDRVTGELFF

V gene: TRBV7-7
clone size: -
CDR3 length: 15
D gene: TRBD1
CDR3 protein: CASSLGTGPTYEQYF

V gene: TRBV2
clone size: -
CDR3 length: 14
D gene: -
CDR3 protein: CASNEAGKGNTIYF

V gene: TRBV27
clone size: -
CDR3 length: 17
D gene: TRBD2
CDR3 protein: CASSTIPRLAAAYEQYF

V gene: TRBV7-2
clone size: -
CDR3 length: 13
D gene: -
CDR3 protein: CASSLMWGEKLFF

V gene: TRBV5-1
clone size: few
CDR3 length: 15
D gene: -
CDR3 protein: CASSSRGQNTGELFF

V gene: TRBV7-9
clone size: -
CDR3 length: 15
D gene: TRBD2
CDR3 protein: CASSRDPGLGDEQFF

V gene: TRBV6-5
clone size: -
CDR3 length: 15
D gene: -
CDR3 protein: CASSYGPAPQETQYF

V gene: TRBV2
clone size: -
CDR3 length: 13
D gene: -
CDR3 protein: CASSEARADTQYF

V gene: TRBV11-2
clone size: -
CDR3 length: 13
D gene: -
CDR3 protein: CASSSFFGDTQYF

V gene: TRBV27
clone size: -
CDR3 length: 15
D gene: -
CDR3 protein: CASSFLSNDNYGYTF

V gene: TRBV5-8
clone size: few
CDR3 length: 14
D gene: TRBD1
CDR3 protein: CASSPGQVLNEQFF

V gene: TRBV6-6
clone size: -
CDR3 length: 16
D gene: -
CDR3 protein: CASRFTPGHGNTEAFF

V gene: TRBV30
clone size: -
CDR3 length: 12
D gene: -
CDR3 protein: CAWSHTGTEAFF

V gene: TRBV11-2
clone size: -
CDR3 length: 17
D gene: TRBD2
CDR3 protein: CASSLSRGLAAPYEQYF

V gene: TRBV7-2
clone size: -
CDR3 length: 15
D gene: TRBD2
CDR3 protein: CASSRSSGTSYEQYF

V gene: TRBV28
clone size: -
CDR3 length: 11
D gene: -
CDR3 protein: CASTPGGELFF

V gene: TRBV7-9
clone size: -
CDR3 length: 12
D gene: TRBD1
CDR3 protein: CASSLQGIEQFF